This T cell receptor (beta chain) came from a study of CD8 T cells in Susac syndrome. Regarding the study as a whole: As the study acknowledged, the number of individuals who were part of its TCR sequencing and HLA analysis was relatively small.

Reverse transcription of roughly 0.5 to 1 ug RNA was carried out with random hexamers. Amplification of TCR beta CDR3 used immunoSEQ multiplex PCR across 54 Vbeta and 13 Jbeta. TCRdb re-derived calls from the immunoSEQ multiplex PCR reads in MiXCR, one entry per CDR3 protein. Of 110,000 or so distinct CDR3 sequences listed, 95% to 98% are singletons. The CDR3 is 11 amino acids. Germline V gene data show CDR1 as SGDLS and CDR2 as YYNGEE. V lost 0 bases to trimming and J lost 6 bases, with 2 bases between them. CD8+ and CD4+ T cells circulating in blood were sequenced for TCR beta. Healthy donors constituted the controls, which were matched for age and sex. On this clonotype itself: The antigen is undetermined.

Sequencing input: CD4+ T cells from PBMCs. This TCR came from a human donor in good health. The rearrangement joins TRBV9 to TRBJ2-3, with D uncertain. The CDR3 DNA reads TGTGCCAGCAGCGTAGCGGATACGCAGTATTTT. It specifies CASSVADTQYF.